These 25 T cell receptor beta chains originate from one sample sequenced in a study of T cell changes during pregnancy in multiple sclerosis. TCRdb's table, derived via immunoSEQ multiplex PCR, lists solely in-frame clones and lacks some. The sample includes some 80,000 clones, roughly 94% of them seen just once. The source material was CD4+ T cells from peripheral blood mononuclear cells, sampled after pregnancy. The receptors were gathered from a female donor with multiple sclerosis, enrolled in a pregnancy study.

CDR3 protein: CASNPGLSYEQYF. For the CDR3, the DNA is TGTGCCAGCAATCCCGGACTGTCCTACGAGCAGTACTTC. The chain carries TRBV6-6 and TRBJ2-7, with a possible D match to TRBD2 (5 bases). Germline V CDR1 and CDR2: MNHNY, SVGAGI (reference sequence). The CDR3 runs 13 residues. V dropped 7 bases and J dropped 1 base, with 11 bases sitting between them.

This chain uses TRBV6-5 with TRBJ1-3; D is possibly TRBD1 (6 bases). Germline CDR1 and CDR2: MNHEY and SVGAGI. This CDR3 spans 15 amino acids. Trimming stripped 0 bases from V and 4 bases from J, with 10 bases between. CDR3 nucleotides: TGTGCCAGCAGTTACTCGTCAGGGGCGGGAAACACCATATATTTT. As protein: CASSYSSGAGNTIYF.

This clone is a singleton in its sample. The CDR3 DNA is TGTGCCAGCTCCCGGACAGTCGAAGCTTTCTTT. Translation: CASSRTVEAFF. The chain combines TRBV28 with TRBJ1-1, with a tentative D call TRBD1 (6 bases). CDR3 length: 11 amino acids. V was clipped by 8 bases and J by 8 bases, with 12 bases between them. Germline V lookup: CDR1 MDHEN, CDR2 SYDVKM.

This chain joins TRBV10-3 and TRBJ2-7; 11 bases map to TRBD2. Germline V gives CDR1 ENHRY, CDR2 SYGVKD. V gave up 6 bases and J gave up 12 bases; unmatched junction bases: 7. The CDR3 consists of 12 residues. The CDR3 DNA reads TGTGCCATCAGCCCTACTAGCGGGAGTATGTACTTC. Translating it yields CAISPTSGSMYF.

The sample holds one count of this clone. This sequence joins TRBV7-8 and TRBJ2-1, with 9 bases fitting TRBD2. CDR1 SGHVS and CDR2 FQNEAQ come from the germline V gene. This CDR3 has 20 residues. The junction had 15 bases not matched to a gene; V was cut back by 1 base and J by 2 bases. The DNA for the CDR3 is TGTGCCAGCAGCTTAGATCATCGGGCGGCGGGAGGGCCGACCTACAATGAGCAGTTCTTC. Translation: CASSLDHRAAGGPTYNEQFF.

This chain uses TRBV10-3 with TRBJ1-1, with TRBD1 identical over 7 bases. Germline V lookup: CDR1 ENHRY, CDR2 SYGVKD. V gave up 4 bases and J gave up 1 base; unmatched junction bases: 3. The length of the CDR3 is 14 residues. CDR3 nucleotide sequence: TGTGCCATCAGTGTTGGGACAGCGAACACTGAAGCTTTCTTT. Its translation: CAISVGTANTEAFF.

V usage is TRBV27 and J usage is TRBJ1-1; 7 bases fit TRBD1. The V gene end was trimmed by 6 bases and the J gene end by 4 bases; junction bases not matched to a gene: 5. The CDR3 totals 13 residues. In germline, CDR1 is MNHEY, CDR2 SMNVEV (reference sequence). The DNA of the CDR3 is TGTGCCAGCAGGTATACAGGGGTCACTGAAGCTTTCTTT. It codes for CASRYTGVTEAFF.

The genes are TRBV5-6 and TRBJ1-2; unclear D gene. Trimming pared 0 bases from V and 7 bases from J, leaving 7 bases between. The CDR3 has 12 residues. Germline V CDR1 and CDR2: SGHDT, YYEEEE. Here the CDR3 reads CASSLVRVGYTF. CDR3 nucleotide sequence: TGTGCCAGCAGCTTGGTACGGGTTGGCTACACCTTC.

The rearrangement uses TRBV5-1 and TRBJ2-3, with D possibly TRBD2 on 5 matching bases. The germline CDR1 and CDR2 sequences are SGHRS and YFSETQ. Trimming took 0 bases from V and 5 from J, leaving 16 bases between them. The CDR3 spans 16 residues. The CDR3 region is CASSLATRERQDTQYF. CDR3 DNA sequence: TGCGCCAGCAGCTTGGCCACGAGAGAGCGGCAAGATACGCAGTATTTT.

The CDR3 nucleotides read TGTGCCAGCAGCTTAGCGAGGGACAGTCCTGTCCGGGAGACCCAGTACTTC. Protein sequence: CASSLARDSPVRETQYF. The chain joins TRBV7-8 to TRBJ2-5; the match to TRBD1 covers 7 bases. The CDR3 has 17 residues. Germline V gene sequence: CDR1 SGHVS, CDR2 FQNEAQ. Trimming cost V 0 bases and J 5 bases; bases outside gene matches: 12.

This rearrangement joins TRBV7-2 to TRBJ2-5, with 8 bases that match TRBD2. This CDR3 has 16 amino acids. Germline-derived CDR1 and CDR2 are SGHTA and FQGNSA. V was clipped by 4 bases and J by 2 bases; unmatched bases: 9. CDR3 nucleotides: TGTGCCAGCAGCTCCGGAGCGGGAGCTGGGCAAGAGACCCAGTACTTC. Translated, it gives CASSSGAGAGQETQYF.

The J gene is TRBJ2-7, the V gene TRBV7-9; 7 bases map to TRBD2. J was trimmed by 2 bases and V by 5 bases; bases with no gene match: 3. Germline assignment: CDR1 SEHNR and CDR2 FQNEAQ (reference sequence). This CDR3 is 13 amino acids long. CDR3 nucleotides: TGTGCCAGCAGCCGAGCGGGACCCTACGAGCAGTACTTC. It yields the protein CASSRAGPYEQYF.

The chain uses TRBV2 and TRBJ1-5; TRBD1 might be the D (5 bases). The CDR3 loop spans 16 amino acids. The V and J ends lost 2 bases and 2 bases respectively, with 13 bases between them. CDR1 and CDR2 from the germline V gene are SNHLY and FYNNEI. The CDR3 loop is CASSETRGEGNQPQHF. The CDR3 region has the DNA TGTGCCAGCAGTGAAACGCGGGGGGAGGGCAATCAGCCCCAGCATTTT.

V and J are TRBV23-1 and TRBJ2-1; D possibly corresponds to TRBD2 (5 bases). TRBV23-1 has ORF status, its function being uncertain. V was cut by 0 bases and J by 15 bases, with 9 bases left in between. CDR3 length: 11 amino acids. CDR3: CASSQSLGAFF. CDR3 in DNA: TGCGCCAGCAGTCAATCGTTGGGAGCGTTCTTC.

The chain uses TRBV5-4 and TRBJ2-5; 8 bases map to TRBD2. CDR1 and CDR2 (germline): SGHNT, YYREEE (reference sequence). The CDR3 spans 17 residues. The ends lost 4 bases at V and 5 bases at J; junction bases unmatched: 16. The CDR3 DNA is TGTGCCAGCAGCATGCCGGGACTAGGATTTTCGATTGAGACCCAGTACTTC. Its protein is CASSMPGLGFSIETQYF.

A word on this clone: One end of the junction is discordant with germline, which a read error may explain. V gene TRBV19 combines with J gene TRBJ1-5; TRBD1 is a possible D gene (5 bases). CDR3 length: 13 residues. Germline loops: CDR1 LNHDA, CDR2 SQIVND (reference sequence). CDR3 protein: CASSLQVNHPQHF. The CDR3 DNA reads as TGTGCCAGTAGCCTACAGGTAAATCATCCCCAGCATTTT.

This sequence joins TRBV19 and TRBJ2-7; D may be TRBD1 (6 bases). The germline V and J ends were trimmed by 6 bases and 2 bases, with 14 bases remaining between them. Per germline, CDR1 LNHDA and CDR2 SQIVND (reference sequence). The CDR3 consists of 14 residues. This chain's CDR3 is CASSVYGTTYEQYF. As DNA, the CDR3 is TGTGCCAGTAGCGTTTATGGGACAACCTACGAGCAGTACTTC.

As DNA, the CDR3 is TGTGCCAGCAGCTTAGGAGGTACTTGGATGTCGGCAGATACGCAGTATTTT. Protein sequence: CASSLGGTWMSADTQYF. V usage is TRBV7-8 and J usage is TRBJ2-3; D uncertain. Germline V CDR1 and CDR2: SGHVS, FQNEAQ. V was clipped by 1 base and J by 4 bases, with 18 bases between them. The CDR3 is 17 residues long.

This chain uses TRBV28 with TRBJ1-4; no clear D gene. The CDR3 totals 13 residues. Germline assignment: CDR1 MDHEN and CDR2 SYDVKM. V lost 3 bases, J lost 10 bases, and 12 bases lay in between. The CDR3 sequence is CASSFGRLGKLFF. The CDR3 DNA is TGTGCCAGCAGTTTTGGGCGTCTCGGAAAACTGTTTTTT.

V is TRBV5-4 and J is TRBJ1-1; D unclear. Germline V gene sequence: CDR1 SGHNT, CDR2 YYREEE (reference sequence). The CDR3 length is 15 residues. Between the trimmed V and J ends, which lost 0 bases and 1 base, there was a span of 10 bases. The DNA of the CDR3 is TGTGCCAGCAGCTTGGGCAGATCTGCGAACACTGAAGCTTTCTTT. Amino acid sequence: CASSLGRSANTEAFF.

In nucleotides, the CDR3 is TGTGCCAGCAGTCTAGCGGGAGGGGGCCTAAACGAGCAGTACTTC. Amino acids: CASSLAGGGLNEQYF. The chain couples TRBV11-2 to TRBJ2-7; 12 nucleotides align to TRBD2. Trimming removed 6 bases from V and 5 bases from J; junction bases left unmatched: 8. CDR3 length: 15 amino acids. The germline CDR1 and CDR2 sequences are SGHAT and FQNNGV.

The V and J genes are TRBV5-1 and TRBJ2-1; TRBD2 agrees at 9 bases. This CDR3 is 17 amino acids long. Trimming at V came to 3 bases and at J to 7 bases, leaving 14 bases not matched to a gene. Germline V gene data show CDR1 as SGHRS and CDR2 as YFSETQ. CDR3 DNA sequence: TGCGCCAGCAGCTCGGGACTAGCCTCCAGCTTCCTTAATGAGCAGTTCTTC. Protein sequence: CASSSGLASSFLNEQFF.

The count of this clone is one. V usage is TRBV5-1 and J usage is TRBJ2-7; TRBD2 agrees at 11 bases. Germline CDR1 SGHRS, CDR2 YFSETQ. Losses at the gene ends were 3 bases for V and 4 bases for J; bases not matched to a gene: 6. This CDR3 is built from 15 residues. The CDR3 spells CASSSLAGGLYEQYF. The CDR3 DNA reads TGCGCCAGCAGCTCGCTAGCGGGAGGCCTTTACGAGCAGTACTTC.

The chain couples TRBV15 to TRBJ2-7; 7 bases agree with TRBD2. J lost 4 bases, V lost 1 base, and 7 bases had no gene match. This CDR3 has 15 amino acids. From germline, CDR1 is LNHNV and CDR2 YYDKDF (reference sequence). The chain's CDR3 is CATSRVGTKGYEQYF. DNA for the CDR3: TGTGCCACCAGCAGAGTCGGGACTAAGGGTTACGAGCAGTACTTC. Full variable domain (missing parts from reference TRBV15 and TRBJ2-7): DAMVIQNPRYQVTQFGKPVTLSCSQTLNHNVMYWYQQKSSQAPKLLFHYYDKDFNNEADTPDNFQSRRPNTSFCFLDIRSPGLGDTAMYLCATSRVGTKGYEQYFGPGTRLTVT.

This clone has a single count. The rearrangement uses TRBV9 and TRBJ2-5, with D possibly TRBD2 on 6 matching bases. This CDR3 has 15 residues. V shed 1 base and J shed 5 bases, with 15 bases lying between them. Germline V CDR1 and CDR2: SGDLS, YYNGEE. The CDR3 coding sequence is TGTGCCAGCAGCGTAAGGACGGGAGCCGCGGAGACCCAGTACTTC. This translates into CASSVRTGAAETQYF. Supplemented by reference TRBV9 and TRBJ2-5, the full variable domain reads DSGVTQTPKHLITATGQRVTLRCSPRSGDLSVYWYQQSLDQGLQFLIQYYNGEERAKGNILERFSAQQFPDLHSELNLSSLELGDSALYFCASSVRTGAAETQYFGPGTRLLVL.